This T cell receptor (beta chain) originates from a study of T cell responses to AZD1222 COVID-19 vaccine. Regarding the study as a whole: Only six or seven AZD1222 recipients were seropositive at baseline. When two AZD1222 doses had been given, Spike-specific TCR breadth and depth rose. Of spike-specific TCRs, nearly half reportedly target regions left unmutated in variants.

The V gene lost 3 bases and the J gene lost 0 bases, with 8 bases spanning the gap. In germline, CDR1 is KGHSH, CDR2 LQKENI. The CDR3 spans 14 residues. Notes on this clone: Its specificity is not known.

Clones were read by immunoSEQ multiplex PCR, and TCRdb kept only the in-frame ones, dropping some. The profile shows about 120,000 clones, 85% to 90% of them singletons. The specimen was peripheral blood, collected on day 0 of AZD1222 vaccination. This receptor was taken from an adult in good health. The chain carries TRBV18 and TRBJ2-5; D unresolved. The CDR3 spells CASSPPTNQETQYF. Written as DNA, the CDR3 is TGTGCCAGCTCACCTCCCACAAACCAAGAGACCCAGTACTTC. Based on the CDR3 plus reference TRBV18 and TRBJ2-5, the full variable domain is NAGVMQNPRHLVRRRGQEARLRCSPMKGHSHVYWYRQLPEEGLKFMVYLQKENIIDESGMPKERFSAEFPKEGPSILRIQQVVRGDSAAYFCASSPPTNQETQYFGPGTRLLVL.